These T cell receptor beta chains were read from a single sample in a study of neoadjuvant anti-PD-1 for oral cavity cancer. The protocol was immunoSEQ multiplex PCR, while the TCRdb copy is restricted to in-frame clones and leaves out a portion. The repertoire holds around 68,000 clones, with roughly 90% as singletons. The sequenced sample was PBMCs, obtained after nivolumab (anti-PD-1) treatment. The origin of the receptors is a person aged 35-79 years with oral cavity squamous cell carcinoma. CDR3s leave out the opening cysteine and the closing phenylalanine or tryptophan.

v_gene: TRBV7-9; CDR3aa: ASSHKRGDEQF
v_gene: TRBV2; CDR3aa: ASRDSWDSNEKLF
v_gene: TRBV7-8; CDR3aa: ASSLILGPGANVLT
v_gene: TRBV19; CDR3aa: ASQTSGGSYNEQF
v_gene: TRBV6-5; CDR3aa: ASSYSISLNTEAF
v_gene: TRBV7-8; CDR3aa: ASSARASNTGELF
v_gene: TRBV6-1; CDR3aa: ASSENSGAGELF
v_gene: TRBV19; CDR3aa: ASSMQELGYGYT
v_gene: TRBV5-1; CDR3aa: ASSLGDTGGWQPQH
v_gene: TRBV5-1; CDR3aa: ASSGQSANTGELF
v_gene: TRBV18; CDR3aa: ASSPTSGRSGETQY
v_gene: TRBV4-1; CDR3aa: ASSQDVLKKLF
v_gene: TRBV2; CDR3aa: ASSVPNLETQY
v_gene: TRBV29-1; CDR3aa: SVELVHANTGELF
v_gene: TRBV5-1; CDR3aa: ASRPEPYSNQPQH
v_gene: TRBV6-1; CDR3aa: ASSDLQGAQDNEQF
v_gene: TRBV18; CDR3aa: ASSPQSQETQY
v_gene: TRBV4-1; CDR3aa: ASSHDTGLTEKQETQY
v_gene: TRBV5-1; CDR3aa: ASSQGGVRSNQPQH
v_gene: TRBV27; CDR3aa: ASSPTGGRVNEQF
v_gene: TRBV29-1; CDR3aa: SVTGFTGANVLT
v_gene: TRBV29-1; CDR3aa: SVVTGGTTGELF